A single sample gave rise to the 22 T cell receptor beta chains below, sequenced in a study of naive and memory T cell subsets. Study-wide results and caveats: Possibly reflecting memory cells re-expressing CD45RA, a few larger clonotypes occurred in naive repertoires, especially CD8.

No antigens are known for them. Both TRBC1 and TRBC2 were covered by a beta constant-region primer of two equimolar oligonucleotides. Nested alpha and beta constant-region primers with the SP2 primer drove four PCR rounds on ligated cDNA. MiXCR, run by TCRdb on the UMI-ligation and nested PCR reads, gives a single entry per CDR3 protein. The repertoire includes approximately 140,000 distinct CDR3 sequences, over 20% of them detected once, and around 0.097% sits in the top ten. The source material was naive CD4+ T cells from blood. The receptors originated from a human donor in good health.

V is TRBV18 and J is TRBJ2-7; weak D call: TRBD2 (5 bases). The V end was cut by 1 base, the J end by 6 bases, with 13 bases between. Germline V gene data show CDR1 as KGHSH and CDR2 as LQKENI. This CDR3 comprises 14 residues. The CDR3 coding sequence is TGTGCCAGCTCACCACGCCGGGATCGGGCCGAGCAGTACTTC. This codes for CASSPRRDRAEQYF.

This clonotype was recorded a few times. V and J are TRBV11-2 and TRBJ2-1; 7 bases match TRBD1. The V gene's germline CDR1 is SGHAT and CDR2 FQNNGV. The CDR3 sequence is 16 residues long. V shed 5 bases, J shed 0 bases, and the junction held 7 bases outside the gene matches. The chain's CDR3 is CASSTRQGSSYNEQFF. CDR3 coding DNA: TGTGCCAGCAGCACCCGACAGGGCAGCTCCTACAATGAGCAGTTCTTC. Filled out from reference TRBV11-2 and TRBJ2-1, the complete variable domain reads EAGVAQSPRYKIIEKRQSVAFWCNPISGHATLYWYQQILGQGPKLLIQFQNNGVVDDSQLPKDRFSAERLKGVDSTLKIQPAKLEDSAVYLCASSTRQGSSYNEQFFGPGTRLTVL.

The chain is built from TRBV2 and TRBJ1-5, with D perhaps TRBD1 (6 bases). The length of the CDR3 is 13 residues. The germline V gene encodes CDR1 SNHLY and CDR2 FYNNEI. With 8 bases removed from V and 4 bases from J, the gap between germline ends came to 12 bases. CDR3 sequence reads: CASEQGTNQPQHF. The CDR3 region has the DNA TGTGCCAGCGAACAGGGAACGAATCAGCCCCAGCATTTT.

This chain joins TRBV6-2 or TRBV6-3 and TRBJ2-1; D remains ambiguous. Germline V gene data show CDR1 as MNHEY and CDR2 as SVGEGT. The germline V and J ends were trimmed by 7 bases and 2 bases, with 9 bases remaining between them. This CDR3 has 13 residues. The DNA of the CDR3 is TGTGCCAGCACGAGCAGTACCTACAATGAGCAGTTCTTC. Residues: CASTSSTYNEQFF.

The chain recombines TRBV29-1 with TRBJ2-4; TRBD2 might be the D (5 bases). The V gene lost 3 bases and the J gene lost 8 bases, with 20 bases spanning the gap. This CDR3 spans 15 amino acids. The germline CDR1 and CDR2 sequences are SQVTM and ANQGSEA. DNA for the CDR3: TGCAGCGTTGATACAAAGGTGGGGAGAAGGGACATTCAGTACTTC. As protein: CSVDTKVGRRDIQYF.

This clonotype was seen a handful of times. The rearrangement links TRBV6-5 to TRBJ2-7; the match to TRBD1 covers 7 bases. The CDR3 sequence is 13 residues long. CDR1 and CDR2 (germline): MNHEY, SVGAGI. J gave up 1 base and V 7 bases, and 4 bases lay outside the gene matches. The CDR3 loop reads CASMDRSSYEQYF. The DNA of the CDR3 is TGTGCCAGCATGGACAGGTCATCCTACGAGCAGTACTTC.

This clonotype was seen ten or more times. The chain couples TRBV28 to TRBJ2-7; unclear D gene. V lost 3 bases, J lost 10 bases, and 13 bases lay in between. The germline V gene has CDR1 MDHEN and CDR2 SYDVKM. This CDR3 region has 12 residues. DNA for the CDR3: TGTGCCAGCAGTTTGCAGAAGAGATTACAGTACTTC. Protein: CASSLQKRLQYF.

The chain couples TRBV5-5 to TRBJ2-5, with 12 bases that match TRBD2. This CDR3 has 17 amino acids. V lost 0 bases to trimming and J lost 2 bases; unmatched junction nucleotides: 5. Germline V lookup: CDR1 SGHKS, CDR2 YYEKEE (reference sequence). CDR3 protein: CASSLALAGGLQETQYF. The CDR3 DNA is TGTGCCAGCAGCTTGGCCCTAGCGGGAGGGTTACAAGAGACCCAGTACTTC.

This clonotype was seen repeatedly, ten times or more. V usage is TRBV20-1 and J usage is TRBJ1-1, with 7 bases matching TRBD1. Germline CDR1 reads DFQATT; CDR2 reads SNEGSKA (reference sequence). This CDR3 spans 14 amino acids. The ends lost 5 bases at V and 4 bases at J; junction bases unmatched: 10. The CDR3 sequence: CSALEGRGITEAFF. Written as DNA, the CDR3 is TGCAGTGCTCTGGAAGGCAGGGGGATCACTGAAGCTTTCTTT.

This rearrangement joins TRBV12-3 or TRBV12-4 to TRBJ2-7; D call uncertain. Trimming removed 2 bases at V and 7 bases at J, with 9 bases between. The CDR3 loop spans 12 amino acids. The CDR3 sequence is CASSLIAWEQYF. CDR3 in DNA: TGTGCCAGCAGTTTAATAGCATGGGAGCAGTACTTC.

The CDR3 protein is CASSLAGENTETQYF. The CDR3 DNA is TGTGCCAGCAGCTTAGCGGGAGAGAACACAGAGACCCAGTACTTC. V usage is TRBV4-2 and J usage is TRBJ2-5; 9 bases are shared with TRBD2. The V and J ends lost 5 bases and 4 bases, in that order; junction bases with no gene match: 8. This CDR3 comprises 15 residues. Germline lookup yields CDR1 LGHNA and CDR2 YNFKEQ.

DNA for the CDR3: TGCGCCAGCAGCTCTGGGACAGAAGAGACCCAGTACTTC. Amino acid sequence: CASSSGTEETQYF. The J gene is TRBJ2-5, the V gene TRBV5-1; 7 positions agree with TRBD1. The CDR3 runs 13 residues. Unmatched junction bases numbered 2, after V lost 3 bases and J lost 3 bases. Germline V gene data show CDR1 as SGHRS and CDR2 as YFSETQ. The variable domain in full, completed from reference TRBV5-1 and TRBJ2-5, reads KAGVTQTPRYLIKTRGQQVTLSCSPISGHRSVSWYQQTPGQGLQFLFEYFSETQRNKGNFPGRFSGRQFSNSRSEMNVSTLELGDSALYLCASSSGTEETQYFGPGTRLLVL.

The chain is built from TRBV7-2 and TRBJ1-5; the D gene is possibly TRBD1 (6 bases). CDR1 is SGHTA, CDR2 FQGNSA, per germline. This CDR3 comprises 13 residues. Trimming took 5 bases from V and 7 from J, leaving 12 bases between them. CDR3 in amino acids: CASSPEQGQPQHF. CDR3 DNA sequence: TGTGCCAGCAGCCCAGAACAGGGCCAGCCCCAGCATTTT.

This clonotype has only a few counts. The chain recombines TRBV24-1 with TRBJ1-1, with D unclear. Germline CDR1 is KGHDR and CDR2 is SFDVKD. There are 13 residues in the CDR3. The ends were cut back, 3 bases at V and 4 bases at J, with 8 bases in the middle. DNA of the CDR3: TGTGCCACCAGTGATACGCGGGTCACTGAAGCTTTCTTT. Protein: CATSDTRVTEAFF.

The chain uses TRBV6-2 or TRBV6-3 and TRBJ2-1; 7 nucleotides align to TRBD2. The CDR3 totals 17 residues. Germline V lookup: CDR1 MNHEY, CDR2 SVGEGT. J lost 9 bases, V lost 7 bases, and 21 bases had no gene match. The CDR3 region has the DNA TGTGCCAGCAAAGTTGGCGCGGGAGAAATTCGACGGGTTGAGCAGTTCTTC. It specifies CASKVGAGEIRRVEQFF.

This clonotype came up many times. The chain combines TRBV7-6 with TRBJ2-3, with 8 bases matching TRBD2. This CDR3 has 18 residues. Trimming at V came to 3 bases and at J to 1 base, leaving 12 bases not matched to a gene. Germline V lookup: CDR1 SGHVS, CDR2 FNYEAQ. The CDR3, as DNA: TGTGCCAGCAGCTTGGGCGGGAGGCCACCGGGGGGCACAGATACGCAGTATTTT. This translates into CASSLGGRPPGGTDTQYF.

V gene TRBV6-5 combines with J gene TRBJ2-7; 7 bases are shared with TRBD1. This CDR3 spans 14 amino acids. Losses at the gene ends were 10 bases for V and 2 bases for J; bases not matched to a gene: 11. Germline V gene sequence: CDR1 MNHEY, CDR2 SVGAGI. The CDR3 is CATIRGKGTYEQYF. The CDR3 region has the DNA TGTGCCACCATCAGGGGGAAAGGGACCTACGAGCAGTACTTC.

CDR3 loop: CASSLGLAENEQFF. The CDR3 DNA is TGCGCCAGCAGCCTGGGACTAGCGGAGAATGAGCAGTTCTTC. The rearrangement links TRBV5-1 to TRBJ2-1; 11 nucleotides agree with TRBD2. CDR1 and CDR2 from the germline V gene are SGHRS and YFSETQ. V shed 4 bases and J 7 bases; nucleotides not matched to a gene: 4. CDR3 length: 14 residues. Supplemented by reference TRBV5-1 and TRBJ2-1, the full variable domain reads KAGVTQTPRYLIKTRGQQVTLSCSPISGHRSVSWYQQTPGQGLQFLFEYFSETQRNKGNFPGRFSGRQFSNSRSEMNVSTLELGDSALYLCASSLGLAENEQFFGPGTRLTVL.

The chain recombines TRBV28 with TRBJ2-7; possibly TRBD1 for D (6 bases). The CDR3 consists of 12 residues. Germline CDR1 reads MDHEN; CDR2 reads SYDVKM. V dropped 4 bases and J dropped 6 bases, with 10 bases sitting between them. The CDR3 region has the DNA TGTGCCAGCAGTTCAATAGGGGGCGAGCAGTACTTC. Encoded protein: CASSSIGGEQYF.

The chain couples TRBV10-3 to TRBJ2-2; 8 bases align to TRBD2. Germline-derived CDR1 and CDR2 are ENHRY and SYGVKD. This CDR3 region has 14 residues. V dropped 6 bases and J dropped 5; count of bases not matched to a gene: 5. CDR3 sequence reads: CAISPAGVTGELFF. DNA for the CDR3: TGTGCCATCAGCCCAGCGGGAGTTACCGGGGAGCTGTTTTTT.

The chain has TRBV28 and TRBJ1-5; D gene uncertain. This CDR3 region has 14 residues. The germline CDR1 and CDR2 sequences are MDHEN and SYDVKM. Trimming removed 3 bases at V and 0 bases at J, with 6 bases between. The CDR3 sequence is CASSFGYSNQPQHF. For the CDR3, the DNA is TGTGCCAGCAGTTTTGGATATAGCAATCAGCCCCAGCATTTT.

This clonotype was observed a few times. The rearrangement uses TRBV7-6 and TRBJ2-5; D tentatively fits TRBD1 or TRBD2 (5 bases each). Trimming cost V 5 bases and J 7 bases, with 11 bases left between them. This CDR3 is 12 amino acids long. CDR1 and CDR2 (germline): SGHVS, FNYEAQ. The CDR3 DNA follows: TGTGCCAGCAGCCCTGGGGGTGGGACCCAGTACTTC. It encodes CASSPGGGTQYF.